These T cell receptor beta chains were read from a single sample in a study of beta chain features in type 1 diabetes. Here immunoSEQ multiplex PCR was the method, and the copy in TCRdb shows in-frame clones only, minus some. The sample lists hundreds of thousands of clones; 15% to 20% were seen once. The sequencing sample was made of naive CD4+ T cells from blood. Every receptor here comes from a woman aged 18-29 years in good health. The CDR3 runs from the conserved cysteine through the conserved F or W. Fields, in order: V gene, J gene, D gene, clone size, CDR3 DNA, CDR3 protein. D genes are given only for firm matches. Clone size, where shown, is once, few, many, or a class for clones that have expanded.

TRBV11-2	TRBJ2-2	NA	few	TGTGCCAGCAGCTTGCATCCGACGAACACCGGGGAGCTGTTTTTT	CASSLHPTNTGELFF
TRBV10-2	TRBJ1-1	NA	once	TGCGCCAGCAAACTCCAGATGAACACTGAAGCTTTCTTT	CASKLQMNTEAFF
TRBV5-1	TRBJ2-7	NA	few	TGCGCCAGCAGCTTGGGGGGCACCCCTTCCCACTACGAGCAGTACTTC	CASSLGGTPSHYEQYF
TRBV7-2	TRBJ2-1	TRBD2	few	TGTGCCAGCAGCTTCCGTAGCGGGAGTCCCAATGAGCAGTTCTTC	CASSFRSGSPNEQFF
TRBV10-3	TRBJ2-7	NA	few	TGTGCCATCAGTGATAGGGATTACGAGCAGTACTTC	CAISDRDYEQYF
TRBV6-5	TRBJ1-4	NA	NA	TGTGCCAGCAGTTACAGTAGCAGGGGTCCGAATAAACTGTTTTTT	CASSYSSRGPNKLFF
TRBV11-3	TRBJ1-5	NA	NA	TGTGCCAGCAGCTTATACAGGGCTCGTCAGCCCCAGCATTTT	CASSLYRARQPQHF
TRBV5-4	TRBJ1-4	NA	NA	TGTGCCAGCAGCTTGGGGGCAGGCCATGGGGAAAAACTGTTTTTT	CASSLGAGHGEKLFF
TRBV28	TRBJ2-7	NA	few	TGTGCCAGCAGCCAACGGGGCTTCCCCTACGAGCAGTACTTC	CASSQRGFPYEQYF
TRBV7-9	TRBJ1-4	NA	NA	TGTGCCAGCAGCTTAGCGGGGGCCGGCGAAAAACTGTTTTTT	CASSLAGAGEKLFF
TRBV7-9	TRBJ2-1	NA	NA	TGTGCCAGTGTGGGACAAACGACCTACAATGAGCAGTTCTTC	CASVGQTTYNEQFF
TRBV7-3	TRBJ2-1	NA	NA	TGTGCCAGCAGCTCCTACTCTGACTCCTACAATGAGCAGTTCTTC	CASSSYSDSYNEQFF
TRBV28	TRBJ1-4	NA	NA	TGTGCCAGCAGTTTTTCCCATCCTACTAGTGTCTCGTGGGCTTTT	CASSFSHPTSVSWAF
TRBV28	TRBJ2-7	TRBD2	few	TGTGCCACCCAGGAAGGAGGGACTAGTACCCACGAGCAGTACTTC	CATQEGGTSTHEQYF
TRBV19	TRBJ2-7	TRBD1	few	TGTGCCAGTAGTATAGATTTGAGGGGGCTACAGAACTCCTACGAGCAGTACTTC	CASSIDLRGLQNSYEQYF
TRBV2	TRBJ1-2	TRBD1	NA	TGTGCCAGCAGTGAGCAGGGGGCCTATGGCTACACCTTC	CASSEQGAYGYTF
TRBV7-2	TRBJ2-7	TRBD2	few	TGTGCCAGCAGCTTTGGACTAGCGGGAGTATCCGAGCAGTACTTC	CASSFGLAGVSEQYF
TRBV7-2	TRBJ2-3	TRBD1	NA	TGTGCCAGCAGCTTGACAGGGAGCCATACGCAGTATTTT	CASSLTGSHTQYF
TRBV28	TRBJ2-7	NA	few	TGTGCCAGCAGTTCGACCGCCTACGAGCAGTACTTC	CASSSTAYEQYF
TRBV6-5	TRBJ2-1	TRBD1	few	TGTGCCAGCAGTTTGGGACAGGGATCCTACAATGAGCAGTTCTTC	CASSLGQGSYNEQFF
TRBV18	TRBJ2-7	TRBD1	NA	TGTGCCAGCTCGCGCCAGACCGGGACAGGGACTTACGAGCAGTACTTC	CASSRQTGTGTYEQYF
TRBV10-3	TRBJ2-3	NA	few	TGTGCCATCTCACGGAAGTCCGCTTATGGAGATACGCAGTATTTT	CAISRKSAYGDTQYF
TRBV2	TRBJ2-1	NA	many	TGTGCCAGCAGAGAGTACAATGAGCAGTTCTTC	CASREYNEQFF
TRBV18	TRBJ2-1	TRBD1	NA	TGTGCCAGCTCACCACCCGGATCGGGACAGGGTACTCGGAATGAGCAGTTCTTC	CASSPPGSGQGTRNEQFF